These T cell receptor beta chains were read from a single sample in a study of CD8 T cells in Susac syndrome. TCRdb analysed the immunoSEQ multiplex PCR reads with MiXCR anew, one entry per CDR3 protein. This sample carries 100,000 to 150,000 distinct CDR3 sequences, 90% to 95% of them seen once, and the ten largest clones take around 0.1%. Sequenced: CD4+ T cells from PBMCs. The receptor source for this set is a human donor in good health. Both conserved end residues are part of each CDR3. The order of the fields is J gene, D gene, clone size, V gene, CDR3 DNA, CDR3 protein. A D gene is named only where the DNA matches it firmly. Rows give clone size only sometimes, using once, few, many, or a class for an expanded clone.

J: TRBJ2-1
D: TRBD2
size: -
V: TRBV6-4
DNA: TGTGCCAGCAGTGACTCGACTAGCGGGAGTGAGCAGTTCTTC
CDR3: CASSDSTSGSEQFF

J: TRBJ1-1
D: -
size: -
V: TRBV6-2/TRBV6-3
DNA: TGTGCCAGCAGTCTGTTCGGACAGAACACTGAAGCTTTCTTT
CDR3: CASSLFGQNTEAFF

J: TRBJ2-1
D: TRBD1
size: -
V: TRBV7-9
DNA: TGTGCCAGCAGCACCACAGGGGGCTACAATGAGCAGTTCTTC
CDR3: CASSTTGGYNEQFF

J: TRBJ2-2
D: TRBD2
size: -
V: TRBV3-1
DNA: TGTGCCAGCAGCCAAGATTCCAATCTAGCGGGAGCCACCGGGGAGCTGTTTTTT
CDR3: CASSQDSNLAGATGELFF

J: TRBJ1-3
D: -
size: -
V: TRBV19
DNA: TGTGCCAGTAGTATAATTCAGCCCCTCTCTGGAAACACCATATATTTT
CDR3: CASSIIQPLSGNTIYF

J: TRBJ1-3
D: -
size: -
V: TRBV29-1
DNA: TGCAGCGCCCGAGGGGGGGACACCATATATTTT
CDR3: CSARGGDTIYF

J: TRBJ2-5
D: TRBD1
size: -
V: TRBV28
DNA: TGTGCCAGCAGTTGGGGGACAGAATGGGCCAAGACCCAGTACTTC
CDR3: CASSWGTEWAKTQYF

J: TRBJ1-3
D: -
size: -
V: TRBV7-2
DNA: TGTGCCAGCAGCTTAATGGGGACTGATGGAAACACCATATATTTT
CDR3: CASSLMGTDGNTIYF

J: TRBJ2-7
D: -
size: -
V: TRBV12-3/TRBV12-4
DNA: TGTGCCAGCAGTTTGGGCCAGGGGATCTACGAGCAGTACTTC
CDR3: CASSLGQGIYEQYF

J: TRBJ2-1
D: TRBD2
size: -
V: TRBV12-3/TRBV12-4
DNA: TGTGCCAGCAGTTTAGCTGCGGGAGTGGGTGGCAATGAGCAGTTCTTC
CDR3: CASSLAAGVGGNEQFF

J: TRBJ2-4
D: -
size: -
V: TRBV20-1
DNA: TGCAGTGCTACCTACAGTTTACTAGCCAAAAACATTCAGTACTTC
CDR3: CSATYSLLAKNIQYF

J: TRBJ2-1
D: -
size: -
V: TRBV7-9
DNA: TGTGCCAGCAGCTTGGGATTCCAAGTGGGAGAGCAGTTCTTC
CDR3: CASSLGFQVGEQFF

J: TRBJ1-2
D: -
size: -
V: TRBV6-1
DNA: TGTGCCAGCAGTGAGGCTTTATATGGCTACACCTTC
CDR3: CASSEALYGYTF

J: TRBJ2-7
D: -
size: -
V: TRBV2
DNA: TGTGCCAGCAGTGAAGTAAACAGAGCCTACGAGCAGTACTTC
CDR3: CASSEVNRAYEQYF

J: TRBJ2-2
D: TRBD1
size: -
V: TRBV18
DNA: TGTGCCAGCTCGTCGACAGGGACCGGGGAGCTGTTTTTT
CDR3: CASSSTGTGELFF

J: TRBJ2-1
D: TRBD1
size: -
V: TRBV5-1
DNA: TGCGCCAGCAGCTTCGACAGGGGGGAGTTACGGGAGCAGTTCTTC
CDR3: CASSFDRGELREQFF

J: TRBJ2-5
D: -
size: -
V: TRBV9
DNA: TGTGCCAGCAGCGTACAAGGGACATATGAGGTGGAGACCCAGTACTTC
CDR3: CASSVQGTYEVETQYF

J: TRBJ1-2
D: -
size: -
V: TRBV5-6
DNA: TGTGCCAGCAGCTTGGGTAGCCTCAGCTACACCTTC
CDR3: CASSLGSLSYTF

J: TRBJ2-3
D: TRBD2
size: -
V: TRBV19
DNA: TGTGCCAGTAGCTTAACGTGGACTAGCGGGAGTCTATGGGATACGCAGTATTTT
CDR3: CASSLTWTSGSLWDTQYF

J: TRBJ1-3
D: -
size: -
V: TRBV30
DNA: TGTGCCTGGAGTGTACACACCGGAAACACCATATATTTT
CDR3: CAWSVHTGNTIYF

J: TRBJ2-1
D: TRBD1
size: -
V: TRBV27
DNA: TGTGCCAGCAGTTTATTGGGGACAGGGTCGTTCTTC
CDR3: CASSLLGTGSFF

J: TRBJ1-1
D: -
size: -
V: TRBV19
DNA: TGTGCCAGTAGGGCCCCAGATGTGAACACTGAAGCTTTCTTT
CDR3: CASRAPDVNTEAFF

J: TRBJ2-2
D: -
size: once
V: TRBV20-1
DNA: TGCAGTGCTAGAGGCTCCGGGGAGCTGTTTTTT
CDR3: CSARGSGELFF

J: TRBJ2-2
D: TRBD2
size: -
V: TRBV7-9
DNA: TGTGCCAGCAGCTTTTGGCTAGCGGGAGTCGGCGGGGAGCTGTTTTTT
CDR3: CASSFWLAGVGGELFF

J: TRBJ2-1
D: -
size: -
V: TRBV20-1
DNA: TGCAGTGCTAGATGGTGGCGGAGTTACAATGAGCAGTTCTTC
CDR3: CSARWWRSYNEQFF

J: TRBJ2-7
D: TRBD2
size: -
V: TRBV3-1
DNA: TGTGCCAGCAGCAAAGCGGGATCAGCCTACGAGCAGTACTTC
CDR3: CASSKAGSAYEQYF

J: TRBJ2-7
D: TRBD1
size: -
V: TRBV4-2
DNA: TGTGCCAGCAACCATCCCCGGGACAGGGCCCTCCTGTGTGAGCAGTACTTC
CDR3: CASNHPRDRALLCEQYF

J: TRBJ2-5
D: TRBD1
size: -
V: TRBV20-1
DNA: TGCAGTGTACCGGACAGGAATCAAGAGACCCAGTACTTC
CDR3: CSVPDRNQETQYF

J: TRBJ2-3
D: -
size: -
V: TRBV4-3
DNA: TGCGCCAGCAGCCAACAGGGCTCAACCACAGATACGCAGTATTTT
CDR3: CASSQQGSTTDTQYF

J: TRBJ2-5
D: -
size: -
V: TRBV5-4
DNA: TGTGCCAGCAGCTCTCAGGGGTGGCAACAAGAGACCCAGTACTTC
CDR3: CASSSQGWQQETQYF

J: TRBJ2-7
D: -
size: -
V: TRBV18
DNA: TGTGCCAGCTCACCCTCGACTTTAGGAGCCTACGAGCAGTACTTC
CDR3: CASSPSTLGAYEQYF

J: TRBJ2-1
D: TRBD2
size: -
V: TRBV30
DNA: TGTGCCTGGAGTGTTACTAGCGGGAGGGCCAATGAGCAGTTCTTC
CDR3: CAWSVTSGRANEQFF

J: TRBJ1-2
D: -
size: once
V: TRBV30
DNA: TGTGCCTGGGCCTCGGGTCGCTACACCTTC
CDR3: CAWASGRYTF

J: TRBJ2-1
D: -
size: -
V: TRBV5-4
DNA: TGTGCCAGCAGCTTGGATGCGGATCCCTCCTACAATGAGCAGTTCTTC
CDR3: CASSLDADPSYNEQFF

J: TRBJ2-1
D: TRBD2
size: once
V: TRBV11-2
DNA: TGTGCCAGCAGCTTTAGTAGCGGGAGGAACAATGAGCAGTTCTTC
CDR3: CASSFSSGRNNEQFF

J: TRBJ1-1
D: -
size: -
V: TRBV5-1
DNA: TGCGCCAGCAGCGGGGACACTGAAGCTTTCTTT
CDR3: CASSGDTEAFF

J: TRBJ2-2
D: -
size: once
V: TRBV6-6
DNA: TGTGCCAGCAGTGGGGGACTCCCGAACACCGGGGAGCTGTTTTTT
CDR3: CASSGGLPNTGELFF

J: TRBJ2-5
D: TRBD2
size: -
V: TRBV11-3
DNA: TGTGCCAGCAGCCCCGCCAGCGGGAGAGGGACCCAGTACTTC
CDR3: CASSPASGRGTQYF

J: TRBJ2-2
D: -
size: -
V: TRBV3-1
DNA: TGTGCCAGCAGCCCCCGAGGCCGGGAGCTGTTTTTT
CDR3: CASSPRGRELFF

J: TRBJ1-2
D: TRBD1
size: -
V: TRBV12-3/TRBV12-4
DNA: TGTGCCAGCAGCCCCAGGACAGGGCAACTGGACTATGGCTACACCTTC
CDR3: CASSPRTGQLDYGYTF

J: TRBJ1-2
D: TRBD1
size: few
V: TRBV6-4
DNA: TGTGCCAGCAGTGAGACAGGGGGCTATGGCTACACCTTC
CDR3: CASSETGGYGYTF

J: TRBJ1-2
D: -
size: -
V: TRBV7-9
DNA: TGTGCCAGCGGTGTATCGGGGTCCGGTATGCATGGCTACACCTTC
CDR3: CASGVSGSGMHGYTF

J: TRBJ1-2
D: TRBD1
size: -
V: TRBV12-3/TRBV12-4
DNA: TGTGCCAGCAGCTCGACAGGGGAGTATGGCTACACCTTC
CDR3: CASSSTGEYGYTF

J: TRBJ2-1
D: TRBD2
size: -
V: TRBV7-8
DNA: TGTGCCAGCAGCAGACGACTAGCGGGAGGCCAGGGAAATGAGCAGTTCTTC
CDR3: CASSRRLAGGQGNEQFF

J: TRBJ2-7
D: -
size: -
V: TRBV11-2
DNA: TGTGCCAGCAGCTTCGGAGGGGCAGGGGCCTACGAGCAGTACTTC
CDR3: CASSFGGAGAYEQYF